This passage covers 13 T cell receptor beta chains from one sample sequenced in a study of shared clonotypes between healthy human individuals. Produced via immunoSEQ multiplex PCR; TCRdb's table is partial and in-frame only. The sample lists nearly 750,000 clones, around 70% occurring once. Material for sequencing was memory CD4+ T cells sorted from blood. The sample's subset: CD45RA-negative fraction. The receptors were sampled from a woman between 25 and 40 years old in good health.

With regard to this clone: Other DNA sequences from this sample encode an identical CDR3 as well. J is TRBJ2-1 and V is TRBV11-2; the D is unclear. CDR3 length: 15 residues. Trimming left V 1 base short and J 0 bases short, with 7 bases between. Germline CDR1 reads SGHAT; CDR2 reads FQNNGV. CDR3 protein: CASSLGQSSYNEQFF. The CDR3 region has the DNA TGTGCCAGCAGCTTAGGGCAAAGCTCCTACAATGAGCAGTTCTTC.

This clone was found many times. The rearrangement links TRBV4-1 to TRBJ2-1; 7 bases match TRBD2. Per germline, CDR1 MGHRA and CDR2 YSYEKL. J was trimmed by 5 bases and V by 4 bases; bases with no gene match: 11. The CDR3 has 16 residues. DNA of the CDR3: TGCGCCAGCAGCCCCAAGGGAGGGTTAGGACACAATGAGCAGTTCTTC. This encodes CASSPKGGLGHNEQFF.

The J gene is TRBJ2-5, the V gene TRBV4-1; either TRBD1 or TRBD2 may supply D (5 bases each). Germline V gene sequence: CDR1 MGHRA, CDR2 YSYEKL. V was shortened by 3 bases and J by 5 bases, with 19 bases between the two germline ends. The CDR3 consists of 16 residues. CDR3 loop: CASSQTGTHNMETQYF. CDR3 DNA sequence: TGCGCCAGCAGCCAGACCGGGACCCATAATATGGAGACCCAGTACTTC.

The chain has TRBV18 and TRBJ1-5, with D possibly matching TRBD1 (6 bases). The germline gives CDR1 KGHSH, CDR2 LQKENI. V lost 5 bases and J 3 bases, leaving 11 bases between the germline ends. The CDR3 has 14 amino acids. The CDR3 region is CASSTGQTNQPQHF. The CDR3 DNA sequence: TGTGCCAGCTCAACAGGACAGACCAATCAGCCCCAGCATTTT.

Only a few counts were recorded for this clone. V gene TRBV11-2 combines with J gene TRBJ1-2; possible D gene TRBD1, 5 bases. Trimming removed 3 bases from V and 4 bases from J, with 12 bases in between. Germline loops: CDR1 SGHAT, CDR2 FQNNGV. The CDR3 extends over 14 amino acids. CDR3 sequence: CASSFSRDSYGYTF. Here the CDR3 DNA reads TGTGCCAGCAGCTTCTCCCGTGACAGCTATGGCTACACCTTC. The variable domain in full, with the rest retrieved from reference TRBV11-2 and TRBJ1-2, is EAGVAQSPRYKIIEKRQSVAFWCNPISGHATLYWYQQILGQGPKLLIQFQNNGVVDDSQLPKDRFSAERLKGVDSTLKIQPAKLEDSAVYLCASSFSRDSYGYTFGSGTRLTVV.

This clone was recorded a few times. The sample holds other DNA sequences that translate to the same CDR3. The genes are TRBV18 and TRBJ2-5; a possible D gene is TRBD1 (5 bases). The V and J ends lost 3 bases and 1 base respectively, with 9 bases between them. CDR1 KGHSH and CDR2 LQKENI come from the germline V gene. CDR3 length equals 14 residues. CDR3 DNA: TGTGCCAGCTCACCCAGGGCAGTCCAAGAGACCCAGTACTTC. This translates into CASSPRAVQETQYF.

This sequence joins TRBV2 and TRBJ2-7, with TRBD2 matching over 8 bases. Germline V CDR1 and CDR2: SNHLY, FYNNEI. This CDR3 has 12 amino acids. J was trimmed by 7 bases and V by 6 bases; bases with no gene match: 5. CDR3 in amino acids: CASRSTSEEQYF. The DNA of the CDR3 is TGTGCCAGCAGATCGACTAGCGAAGAGCAGTACTTC.

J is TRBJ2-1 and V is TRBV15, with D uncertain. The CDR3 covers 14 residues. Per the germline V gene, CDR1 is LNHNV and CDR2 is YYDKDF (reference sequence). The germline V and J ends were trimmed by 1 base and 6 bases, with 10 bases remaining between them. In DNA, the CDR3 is TGTGCCACCAGCAGAGGAGCTCACTCCAATGAGCAGTTCTTC. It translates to CATSRGAHSNEQFF.

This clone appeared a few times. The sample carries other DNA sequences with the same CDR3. The CDR3 here is CASSSPATDTQYF. The CDR3 DNA follows: TGTGCCAGCAGCTCTCCGGCGACAGATACGCAGTATTTT. The V call is TRBV11-2, the J call TRBJ2-3; D unclear. Trimming shortened V by 4 bases and J by 3 bases, and 8 bases separated the two germline ends. This CDR3 is 13 amino acids long. The germline gives CDR1 SGHAT, CDR2 FQNNGV. Supplemented by reference TRBV11-2 and TRBJ2-3, the full variable domain reads EAGVAQSPRYKIIEKRQSVAFWCNPISGHATLYWYQQILGQGPKLLIQFQNNGVVDDSQLPKDRFSAERLKGVDSTLKIQPAKLEDSAVYLCASSSPATDTQYFGPGTRLTVL.

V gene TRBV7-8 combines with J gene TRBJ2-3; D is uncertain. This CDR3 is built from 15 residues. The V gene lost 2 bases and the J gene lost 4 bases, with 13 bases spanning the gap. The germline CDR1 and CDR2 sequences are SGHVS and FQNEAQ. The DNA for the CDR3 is TGTGCCAGCAGCTTACCAGCCCAACCATCAGATACGCAGTATTTT. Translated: CASSLPAQPSDTQYF. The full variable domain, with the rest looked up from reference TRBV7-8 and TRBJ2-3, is GAGVSQSPRYKVAKRGQDVALRCDPISGHVSLFWYQQALGQGPEFLTYFQNEAQLDKSGLPSDRFFAERPEGSVSTLKIQRTQQEDSAVYLCASSLPAQPSDTQYFGPGTRLTVL.

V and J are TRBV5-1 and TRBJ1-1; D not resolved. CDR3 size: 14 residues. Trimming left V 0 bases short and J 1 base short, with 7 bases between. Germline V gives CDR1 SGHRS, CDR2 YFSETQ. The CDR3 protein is CASSLAPPNTEAFF. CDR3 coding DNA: TGCGCCAGCAGCTTGGCCCCCCCGAACACTGAAGCTTTCTTT.

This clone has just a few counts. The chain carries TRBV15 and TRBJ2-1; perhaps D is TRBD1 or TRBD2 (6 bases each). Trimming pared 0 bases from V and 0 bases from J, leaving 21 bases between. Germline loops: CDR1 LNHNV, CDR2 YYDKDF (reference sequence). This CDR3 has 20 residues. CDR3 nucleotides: TGTGCCACCAGCAGAGAAGACGTTGGAGGGGGAACAAGCTCCTACAATGAGCAGTTCTTC. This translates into CATSREDVGGGTSSYNEQFF.

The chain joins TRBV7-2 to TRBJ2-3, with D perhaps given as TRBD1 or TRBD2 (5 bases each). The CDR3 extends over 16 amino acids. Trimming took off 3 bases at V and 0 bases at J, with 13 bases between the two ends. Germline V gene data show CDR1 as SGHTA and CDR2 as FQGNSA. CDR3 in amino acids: CASSFGASPSTDTQYF. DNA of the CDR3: TGTGCCAGCAGCTTTGGGGCTAGCCCTAGCACAGATACGCAGTATTTT.